The 16 T cell receptor beta chains listed next were all sequenced from one sample in a study of metastatic and nonmetastatic thyroid tumors (dated by TCRdb to 2020 to 2021). The library was made by PCR. The sample was run on an Illumina HiSeq 4000. TCRdb passed the public sequencing reads through fastp at Q25 and MiXCR, retaining productive beta sequences. Here the sample has some 30,000 clones; under 14% occur a single time. The leading ten clones occupy approximately 15% of the sample. No patient had received any treatment before thyroid surgery. Sequencing was performed on blood. The receptors originated from a female donor with papillary thyroid cancer or a benign thyroid nodule (not recorded which). Some clones in this sample may be carry-over from other donors' samples.

This clone was counted ten times or more. V is TRBV19 and J is TRBJ1-1; TRBD1 might be the D (5 bases). Deletions cut 7 bases from V and 1 base from J, with 10 bases between. The CDR3 length is 13 residues. Germline loops: CDR1 LNHDA, CDR2 SQIVND (reference sequence). The CDR3 spells CASIGDGNTEAFF. The DNA for the CDR3 is TGTGCCAGTATAGGGGACGGGAACACTGAAGCTTTCTTT. Complete variable domain (other parts from reference TRBV19 and TRBJ1-1): DGGITQSPKYLFRKEGQNVTLSCEQNLNHDAMYWYRQDPGQGLRLIYYSQIVNDFQKGDIAEGYSVSREKKESFPLTVTSAQKNPTAFYLCASIGDGNTEAFFGQGTRLTVV.

This clone was counted between two and nine times. This clone may be a read error of a much larger clone one base away. The chain links TRBV6-2 or TRBV6-3 to TRBJ2-7, with unresolved D. The CDR3 loop spans 14 amino acids. Per germline, CDR1 MNHEY and CDR2 SVGEGT. CDR3 residues: CSSKEFGVFYEQYF. Written as DNA, the CDR3 is TGTTCCAGCAAGGAGTTTGGAGTCTTCTACGAGCAGTACTTC.

There are many counts of this clone. The V gene is TRBV30, the J gene TRBJ1-5; the D is unclear. Germline lookup yields CDR1 GTSNPN and CDR2 SVGIG (reference sequence). The CDR3 runs 13 residues. V dropped 3 bases and J dropped 0 bases, with 6 bases sitting between them. The CDR3 nucleotides read TGTGCCTGGAGCGGGTCTAGCAATCAGCCCCAGCATTTT. Translated: CAWSGSSNQPQHF.

This clone was counted many times. Just one base apart from a much larger clone, this may be a read error. The identical CDR3 is also encoded by other nucleotide sequences in the sample. The rearrangement links TRBV5-6 to TRBJ2-3, with D perhaps TRBD1 (5 bases). Germline V lookup: CDR1 SGHDT, CDR2 YYEEEE. Trimming took 6 bases from V and 4 from J, leaving 15 bases between them. This CDR3 has 14 amino acids. The CDR3, as DNA: TGTGCCAGCACCATTCAGGGTGTTGCAGATACGCAGTATTTT. This translates into CASTIQGVADTQYF.

This clone is medium-sized by share. The chain joins TRBV6-1 to TRBJ1-6, with TRBD1 matching over 8 bases. The trim removed 5 bases at V and 3 bases at J, leaving 6 bases unmatched. The CDR3 has 16 residues. Germline CDR1 MNHNS, CDR2 SASEGT. The CDR3 nucleotides are TGTGCCAGCAGTACCATCGGGACAGGCTATAATTCACCCCTCCACTTT. Its translation is CASSTIGTGYNSPLHF.

This clone was counted ten times or more. This chain links TRBV7-2 with TRBJ1-5; tentative D call: TRBD1 (5 bases). V was clipped by 5 bases and J by 9 bases, with 11 bases between them. CDR3 length: 12 residues. The V gene's germline CDR1 is SGHTA and CDR2 FQGNSA. This CDR3 reads CASSTEQGPQHF. The CDR3 DNA sequence: TGTGCCAGCAGCACAGAGCAGGGGCCCCAGCATTTT.

The sample holds many counts of this clone. J is TRBJ1-6 and V is TRBV28; the D is unclear. The CDR3 runs to 15 residues. Trimming shortened V by 1 base and J by 0 bases, and 4 bases separated the two germline ends. The germline gives CDR1 MDHEN, CDR2 SYDVKM. CDR3 amino acids: CASSLFSSYNSPLHF. The CDR3 nucleotides are TGTGCCAGCAGTTTATTCAGCTCCTATAATTCACCCCTCCACTTT.

The chain joins TRBV7-3 to TRBJ2-1; D may be TRBD2 (6 bases). Trimming pared 5 bases from V and 15 bases from J, leaving 17 bases between. This CDR3 is 12 amino acids long. Germline assignment: CDR1 SGHTA and CDR2 FQGTGA. In DNA, the CDR3 is TGTGCCAGCAGCCTATATACTAGCAAGTCGTTCTTC. Its translation is CASSLYTSKSFF.

This chain uses TRBV20-1 with TRBJ2-7, with 7 nucleotides matching TRBD1. The CDR3 covers 15 residues. Germline V lookup: CDR1 DFQATT, CDR2 SNEGSKA (reference sequence). J lost 3 bases, V lost 2 bases, and 10 bases had no gene match. CDR3: CSARPPTGWDYEQYF. CDR3 bases: TGCAGTGCTAGACCACCGACAGGGTGGGACTACGAGCAGTACTTC.

There are many counts of this clone. This chain links TRBV10-3 with TRBJ2-6; no clear D gene. The germline V and J ends were trimmed by 6 bases and 0 bases, with 6 bases remaining between them. This CDR3 comprises 14 residues. Germline V gene data show CDR1 as ENHRY and CDR2 as SYGVKD. The CDR3 DNA reads as TGTGCCATCAGCCGGCCCTCTGGGGCCAACGTCCTGACTTTC. Translated: CAISRPSGANVLTF.

This clone was found many times. The DNA of the CDR3 is TGTGCCACCAGCAGAGATCGGGGGACTTTCGAAGCTTTCTTT. This gives the protein CATSRDRGTFEAFF. The J gene is TRBJ1-1, the V gene TRBV15; perhaps TRBD1 as D (5 bases). The CDR3 sequence is 14 residues long. V shed 0 bases and J shed 8 bases, with 13 bases lying between them. Per the germline V gene, CDR1 is LNHNV and CDR2 is YYDKDF (reference sequence).

This clone occurred many times. V usage is TRBV5-1 and J usage is TRBJ2-1, with TRBD2 identical over 10 bases. The germline V gene has CDR1 SGHRS and CDR2 YFSETQ. CDR3 length equals 14 residues. Unmatched junction bases numbered 5, after V lost 5 bases and J lost 6 bases. The CDR3 DNA reads TGCGCCAGCAGGGGGACTAGCGAGTCCAATGAGCAGTTCTTC. It is translated as CASRGTSESNEQFF. Combining the CDR3 with reference TRBV5-1 and TRBJ2-1 gives the whole variable domain KAGVTQTPRYLIKTRGQQVTLSCSPISGHRSVSWYQQTPGQGLQFLFEYFSETQRNKGNFPGRFSGRQFSNSRSEMNVSTLELGDSALYLCASRGTSESNEQFFGPGTRLTVL.

This clone was counted ten times or more. V is TRBV5-1 and J is TRBJ1-1; 7 positions agree with TRBD1. The CDR3 has 16 residues. Unmatched junction bases numbered 10, after V lost 0 bases and J lost 5 bases. Per the germline V gene, CDR1 is SGHRS and CDR2 is YFSETQ. CDR3 residues: CASSLGPQGSITEAFF. The CDR3, as DNA: TGCGCCAGCAGCTTGGGTCCACAGGGGAGTATAACTGAAGCTTTCTTT. The whole variable domain, remainder taken from reference TRBV5-1 and TRBJ1-1, is KAGVTQTPRYLIKTRGQQVTLSCSPISGHRSVSWYQQTPGQGLQFLFEYFSETQRNKGNFPGRFSGRQFSNSRSEMNVSTLELGDSALYLCASSLGPQGSITEAFFGQGTRLTVV.

This clone showed up many times. The CDR3 reads CAWSVTLNYGYTF. The CDR3 region has the DNA TGTGCCTGGAGTGTAACTCTTAACTATGGCTACACCTTC. J is TRBJ1-2 and V is TRBV30; D not certain. Looked up from germline, CDR1 is GTSNPN and CDR2 is SVGIG (reference sequence). Between the trimmed V and J ends, which lost 0 bases and 1 base, there was a span of 6 bases. This CDR3 has 13 residues. Together with reference TRBV30 and TRBJ1-2, the CDR3 gives the full variable domain: SQTIHQWPATLVQPVGSPLSLECTVEGTSNPNLYWYRQAAGRGLQLLFYSVGIGQISSEVPQNLSASRPQDRQFILSSKKLLLSDSGFYLCAWSVTLNYGYTFGSGTRLTVV.

In this sample, this clone turned up many times. V is TRBV7-8 and J is TRBJ1-1; D may be TRBD1 (5 bases). The CDR3 runs 14 residues. Germline lookup yields CDR1 SGHVS and CDR2 FQNEAQ. V lost 7 bases, J lost 4 bases, and 16 bases lay in between. The CDR3 loop is CASTRVGGVTEAFF. In DNA, the CDR3 is TGTGCCAGCACCCGGGTCGGGGGTGTCACTGAAGCTTTCTTT.

This clone was recorded at least ten times. The V gene is TRBV20-1, the J gene TRBJ2-6; 7 nucleotides match TRBD1. There are 19 residues in the CDR3. The V and J ends lost 0 bases and 1 base, in that order; junction bases with no gene match: 12. Germline V gene data show CDR1 as DFQATT and CDR2 as SNEGSKA (reference sequence). DNA of the CDR3: TGCAGTGCTAGAGACCCGTCCAGGACAGGCCTGTCTGGGGCCAACGTCCTGACTTTC. It is translated as CSARDPSRTGLSGANVLTF.